The next 5 T cell receptor beta chains were all read from a single sample in a study of blood T cell repertoires in COVID-19 (dated by TCRdb to about 2020). The receptor library was made with the immunoSEQ multiplex PCR assay. Entries here come from immuneACCESS through TCRdb and include only in-frame sequences with V and J called. Some clones fail to appear in such tables; in the studies checked, an unresolved V gene covers under half of the shortfall, and the cause of the remainder is unknown. Within this sample are roughly 280,000 clones, with 84% of them counted one time only. 4.2% of the sample comes from the top ten. Material for sequencing was peripheral blood. The receptors come from a man between 60 and 75 years old with acute or convalescent COVID-19.

V and J are TRBV20-1 and TRBJ1-1, with a possible D match to TRBD1 (6 bases). Germline V gene data show CDR1 as DFQATT and CDR2 as SNEGSKA (reference sequence). The CDR3 length is 11 residues. With 3 bases removed from V and 4 bases from J, the gap between germline ends came to 6 bases. This CDR3 reads CSASRGTEAFF. DNA for the CDR3: TGCAGTGCTAGCAGGGGCACTGAAGCTTTCTTT.

The V and J genes are TRBV7-8 and TRBJ2-1; D is ambiguous. V was trimmed by 2 bases and J by 0 bases, leaving 11 bases between them. The CDR3 runs to 16 residues. CDR1 is SGHVS and CDR2 is FQNEAQ in the germline V gene. DNA for the CDR3: TGTGCCAGCAGCTTAATTGGTGGCTTCTCCTACAATGAGCAGTTCTTC. Translating it yields CASSLIGGFSYNEQFF.

The chain carries TRBV14 and TRBJ1-2; 7 bases agree with TRBD1. J gave up 1 base and V 5 bases, and 13 bases lay outside the gene matches. The CDR3 has 17 amino acids. CDR1 and CDR2 from the germline V gene are SGHDN and FVKESK. CDR3 in amino acids: CASSFLLRGQLNYGYTF. In DNA, the CDR3 is TGTGCCAGCAGCTTCCTCCTGCGGGGACAGCTTAACTATGGCTACACCTTC.

The chain uses TRBV19 and TRBJ1-2; TRBD1 agrees at 7 bases. The V gene's germline CDR1 is LNHDA and CDR2 SQIVND (reference sequence). The ends lost 5 bases at V and 1 base at J; junction bases unmatched: 7. The CDR3 loop spans 15 amino acids. CDR3 protein: CASSLATGNNYGYTF. The CDR3 DNA follows: TGTGCCAGTAGTCTGGCGACAGGGAATAACTATGGCTACACCTTC.

J is TRBJ2-2 and V is TRBV5-1; tentatively, D is TRBD1 (5 bases). This CDR3 contains 16 residues. Germline V lookup: CDR1 SGHRS, CDR2 YFSETQ. With 2 bases removed from V and 2 bases from J, the gap between germline ends came to 13 bases. The CDR3 coding sequence is TGCGCCAGCAGCTTTCCCCCAGGGATAAACACCGGGGAGCTGTTTTTT. Protein: CASSFPPGINTGELFF.